This TCR beta chain originates from a study of radiotherapy plus CTLA-4 blockade in lung cancer. About the research overall: Disease control was seen in approximately 29% of patients, objective responses in around 20%.

A remark on this clone: The antigen is undetermined.

Repertoires were generated with immunoSEQ multiplex PCR, while TCRdb's copy carries only in-frame clones and drops some. The sample consists of about 56,000 clones, roughly four fifths of them appearing once. Study observations and caveats: The best prediction of response reportedly came from early blood T cell clone dynamics, with interferon-beta. An expansion of tumor-derived TCR clones occurred in blood after radiotherapy plus ipilimumab.

The V gene lost 3 bases and the J gene lost 2 bases, with 16 bases spanning the gap. The CDR3 totals 16 residues. In germline, CDR1 is SGHRS, CDR2 YFSETQ. The rearrangement joins TRBV5-1 to TRBJ2-3, with D maybe TRBD2 (6 bases). The sequencing here drew on peripheral blood, taken from a patient treated with radiotherapy plus ipilimumab. The sequence derives from a human donor with non-small cell lung cancer who had a complete response to radiotherapy plus ipilimumab. Here the CDR3 reads CASSYRGGDTTDTQYF. CDR3 DNA: TGCGCCAGCAGCTATCGTGGAGGGGATACCACAGATACGCAGTATTTT. The variable domain in full, with the rest retrieved from reference TRBV5-1 and TRBJ2-3, is KAGVTQTPRYLIKTRGQQVTLSCSPISGHRSVSWYQQTPGQGLQFLFEYFSETQRNKGNFPGRFSGRQFSNSRSEMNVSTLELGDSALYLCASSYRGGDTTDTQYFGPGTRLTVL.